Listed here are 10 T cell receptor beta chains from one sample, sequenced in a study of shared clonotypes between healthy human individuals. The method was immunoSEQ multiplex PCR; TCRdb's version includes in-frame clones alone and lacks a portion of them. The repertoire consists of 2.3 million or so clones, with just over 90% occurring once and the leading ten covering under 0.45%. The sequencing input was naive CD4+ T cells from PBMCs. Sample subset: CD45RA+ positively selected. These receptor sequences come from a man younger than 35 in good health. Some clones in this sample may be carry-over from other donors' samples.

Only one count was recorded for this clone. Since the CDR3 does not end with the conserved phenylalanine or tryptophan, this likely comes from a read error. The DNA is left out, because the CDR3 cannot be placed on it with certainty; the CDR3 is given as TCRdb lists it. This chain uses TRBV9 with TRBJ2-7; TRBD2 reflects the table's D call only, with no check against the DNA. Germline CDR1 reads SGDLS; CDR2 reads YYNGEE. Termini included, the CDR3 measures 8 amino acids. The CDR3: CASSRARS.

This clone was counted once. This chain connects TRBV7-8 to TRBJ2-7, with 9 bases aligning to TRBD2. Germline-derived CDR1 and CDR2 are SGHVS and FQNEAQ. The CDR3 contains 15 residues. Trimming removed 3 bases from V and 6 bases from J; junction bases left unmatched: 9. In nucleotides, the CDR3 is TGTGCCAGCAGCTTGGAGGGACTAGCCGTCTTCGAGCAGTACTTC. It codes for CASSLEGLAVFEQYF.

With regard to this clone: The same CDR3 can be traced to other DNA sequences in this sample. This chain uses TRBV7-2 with TRBJ2-3; 12 positions agree with TRBD2. CDR3 length: 15 amino acids. V shed 1 base, J shed 4 bases, and the junction held 0 bases outside the gene matches. Per the germline V gene, CDR1 is SGHTA and CDR2 is FQGNSA. CDR3 protein: CASSLGLAGADTQYF. The CDR3 bases are TGTGCCAGCAGCTTAGGACTAGCGGGAGCAGATACGCAGTATTTT.

The chain has TRBV6-5 and TRBJ2-5; the match to TRBD2 covers 7 bases. The junction had 7 bases not matched to a gene; V was cut back by 7 bases and J by 5 bases. Germline CDR1 and CDR2: MNHEY and SVGAGI. The CDR3 has 13 residues. CDR3 nucleotides: TGTGCCAGCAAACGCCCCGGGGGGGAGACCCAGTACTTC. Translation: CASKRPGGETQYF.

The chain links TRBV7-3 to TRBJ2-3, with 8 bases that match TRBD2. This CDR3 region has 16 residues. Germline trimming cut 3 bases from V and 5 bases from J; bases unmatched to any gene: 10. Germline loops: CDR1 SGHTA, CDR2 FQGTGA. The chain's CDR3 is CASSFEAGESLDTQYF. CDR3 in DNA: TGTGCCAGCAGCTTTGAAGCGGGAGAATCGTTAGATACGCAGTATTTT. Supplemented by reference TRBV7-3 and TRBJ2-3, the full variable domain reads GAGVSQTPSNKVTEKGKYVELRCDPISGHTALYWYRQSLGQGPEFLIYFQGTGAADDSGLPNDRFFAVRPEGSVSTLKIQRTERGDSAVYLCASSFEAGESLDTQYFGPGTRLTVL.

This clone was observed a handful of times. This chain links TRBV27 with TRBJ1-5; no clear D gene. Trimming pared 0 bases from V and 1 base from J, leaving 7 bases between. Germline-derived CDR1 and CDR2 are MNHEY and SMNVEV (reference sequence). The length of the CDR3 is 15 residues. The CDR3 loop reads CASSLSENSNQPQHF. The CDR3 DNA follows: TGTGCCAGCAGTTTATCAGAGAACAGCAATCAGCCCCAGCATTTT.

The chain uses TRBV28 and TRBJ2-3; a possible D gene is TRBD1 (8 bases). Trimming took 6 bases from V and 2 from J, leaving 18 bases between them. Germline values: CDR1 MDHEN, CDR2 SYDVKM. The CDR3 loop spans 16 amino acids. The CDR3 nucleotides read TGTGCCAGCAGGGACACACAGGGGGGGGTCACAGATACGCAGTATTTT. This codes for CASRDTQGGVTDTQYF.

V is TRBV10-3 and J is TRBJ2-4; maybe TRBD1 (6 bases). The V gene lost 3 bases and the J gene lost 6 bases, with 12 bases spanning the gap. Germline V gene sequence: CDR1 ENHRY, CDR2 SYGVKD. There are 14 residues in the CDR3. The CDR3 region is CAISDRQVANIQYF. The CDR3 coding sequence is TGTGCCATCAGTGATCGACAGGTTGCAAACATTCAGTACTTC.

A single count supports this clone. The chain recombines TRBV2 with TRBJ2-1, with D perhaps TRBD1 (5 bases). In germline, CDR1 is SNHLY, CDR2 FYNNEI. This CDR3 has 11 residues. The V and J ends lost 3 bases and 12 bases respectively, with 9 bases between them. CDR3 sequence reads: CASSEETGQFF. The DNA for the CDR3 is TGTGCCAGCAGTGAGGAAACAGGGCAGTTCTTC.

The CDR3: CASSFEIEETQYF. In DNA, the CDR3 is TGTGCCAGCAGTTTTGAGATCGAAGAGACCCAGTACTTC. J is TRBJ2-5 and V is TRBV28; D is uncertain. V lost 3 bases and J lost 3, with 8 bases in between. CDR3 length: 13 amino acids. The germline CDR1 and CDR2 sequences are MDHEN and SYDVKM.